The 20 T cell receptor beta chains in this list originate from one sample, sequenced in a study of T cell repertoires in cytomegalovirus infection. These receptors are not linked to any known antigen. TCRdb passed the reads through MiXCR, listing each CDR3 protein once. The sample lists 640,000 or so distinct CDR3 sequences; approximately 33% were seen once. Sample: cultured PBMCs, taken from culture after CMV antigen stimulation. These receptors were collected from a human donor in good health (CMV status not recorded). Some clones in this sample may be carry-over from other donors' samples.

This sequence joins TRBV18 and TRBJ1-6, with a weak D call TRBD1 (6 bases). The ends were cut back, 3 bases at V and 8 bases at J, with 20 bases in the middle. The CDR3 has 17 amino acids. Germline-derived CDR1 and CDR2 are KGHSH and LQKENI. CDR3 in DNA: TGTGCCAGCTCACCGAGACAGGCAAGCGTCTTGGATTCACCCCTCCACTTT. Protein product: CASSPRQASVLDSPLHF. The complete variable domain, with remaining parts taken from reference TRBV18 and TRBJ1-6, reads NAGVMQNPRHLVRRRGQEARLRCSPMKGHSHVYWYRQLPEEGLKFMVYLQKENIIDESGMPKERFSAEFPKEGPSILRIQQVVRGDSAAYFCASSPRQASVLDSPLHFGNGTRLTVT.

V is TRBV4-3 and J is TRBJ2-1, with D uncertain. V lost 0 bases to trimming and J lost 0 bases, with 9 bases between them. Germline lookup yields CDR1 LGHNA and CDR2 YSLEER. CDR3 length equals 16 residues. The CDR3 sequence: CASSQELSNSYNEQFF. The DNA for the CDR3 is TGCGCCAGCAGCCAAGAGCTATCAAACTCCTACAATGAGCAGTTCTTC.

This clonotype was counted many times. The chain couples TRBV7-2 to TRBJ2-3; 7 nucleotides align to TRBD2. The CDR3 has 15 amino acids. V shed 1 base and J 3 bases; nucleotides not matched to a gene: 4. The V gene's germline CDR1 is SGHTA and CDR2 FQGNSA. CDR3 residues: CASSLEWGGTDTQYF. Written as DNA, the CDR3 is TGTGCCAGCAGCTTAGAGTGGGGGGGAACAGATACGCAGTATTTT. The full variable domain, with the rest looked up from reference TRBV7-2 and TRBJ2-3, is GAGVSQSPSNKVTEKGKDVELRCDPISGHTALYWYRQSLGQGLEFLIYFQGNSAPDKSGLPSDRFSAERTGGSVSTLTIQRTQQEDSAVYLCASSLEWGGTDTQYFGPGTRLTVL.

The V and J genes are TRBV6-6 and TRBJ2-7, with D possibly matching TRBD1 (7 bases). Germline CDR1 MNHNY, CDR2 SVGAGI (reference sequence). Trimming shortened V by 0 bases and J by 6 bases, and 18 bases separated the two germline ends. The CDR3 spans 16 residues. CDR3 in DNA: TGTGCCAGCAGTTACTCGATGGAGGTTCAGGGGGGCGAGCAGTACTTC. Encoded protein: CASSYSMEVQGGEQYF.

A single count supports this clonotype. The chain is built from TRBV7-9 and TRBJ2-3; D gene ambiguous. Trimming left V 5 bases short and J 8 bases short, with 5 bases between. CDR1 is SEHNR and CDR2 is FQNEAQ in the germline V gene (reference sequence). CDR3 length: 10 residues. In nucleotides, the CDR3 is TGTGCCAGCAGCAGCATTACGCAGTATTTT. The encoded protein is CASSSITQYF. Drawing the rest from reference TRBV7-9 and TRBJ2-3, the complete variable domain is DTGVSQNPRHKITKRGQNVTFRCDPISEHNRLYWYRQTLGQGPEFLTYFQNEAQLEKSRLLSDRFSAERPKGSFSTLEIQRTEQGDSAMYLCASSSITQYFGPGTRLTVL.

This clonotype appeared many times. The rearrangement uses TRBV7-2 and TRBJ1-1; D might be TRBD1 (5 bases). Germline-derived CDR1 and CDR2 are SGHTA and FQGNSA. V gave up 5 bases and J gave up 4 bases, with 14 bases separating them. The CDR3 contains 14 residues. The DNA of the CDR3 is TGTGCCAGCAGCCCGCCGGGACTGCTCACTGAAGCTTTCTTT. Translating it yields CASSPPGLLTEAFF.

This clonotype was recorded a few times. V and J are TRBV7-8 and TRBJ2-3, with a possible D match to TRBD2 (6 bases). Trimming took off 8 bases at V and 4 bases at J, with 16 bases between the two ends. The CDR3 covers 14 residues. Per the germline V gene, CDR1 is SGHVS and CDR2 is FQNEAQ. This CDR3 is CASQGLLRPDTQYF. As DNA, the CDR3 is TGTGCCAGCCAGGGACTTCTGAGGCCAGATACGCAGTATTTT.

This clonotype was counted at least ten times. DNA for the CDR3: TGTGCCAGCAGTCCAATACTAGAAGCCTACGAGCAGTACTTC. This gives the protein CASSPILEAYEQYF. The chain uses TRBV28 and TRBJ2-7; D may be TRBD2 (5 bases). V was cut by 5 bases and J by 2 bases, with 13 bases left in between. Germline CDR1 MDHEN, CDR2 SYDVKM. This CDR3 contains 14 residues.

This chain joins TRBV2 and TRBJ2-2, with 7 nucleotides matching TRBD2. Germline trimming cut 8 bases from V and 0 bases from J; bases unmatched to any gene: 6. Per the germline V gene, CDR1 is SNHLY and CDR2 is FYNNEI. The CDR3 has 15 amino acids. This chain's CDR3 is CASLTSGANTGELFF. The CDR3 DNA follows: TGTGCCAGCTTAACAAGCGGGGCGAACACCGGGGAGCTGTTTTTT.

The rearrangement links TRBV11-3 to TRBJ2-1, with TRBD1 matching over 9 bases. The CDR3 runs 15 residues. Trimming removed 5 bases from V and 5 bases from J; junction bases left unmatched: 7. Germline V gene sequence: CDR1 SGHNT, CDR2 YENEEA. CDR3 coding DNA: TGTGCCAGCAGCACCGGGACAGGGATTAACAATGAGCAGTTCTTC. Translated: CASSTGTGINNEQFF. The full variable domain, in which reference TRBV11-3 and TRBJ2-1 provide the parts outside the CDR3, is EAGVVQSPRYKIIEKKQPVAFWCNPISGHNTLYWYLQNLGQGPELLIRYENEEAVDDSQLPKDRFSAERLKGVDSTLKIQPAELGDSAVYLCASSTGTGINNEQFFGPGTRLTVL.

This clonotype was seen repeatedly, ten times or more. The V gene is TRBV6-2 or TRBV6-3, the J gene TRBJ1-1, with a possible D match to TRBD1 (6 bases). Trimming shortened V by 6 bases and J by 4 bases, and 12 bases separated the two germline ends. The CDR3 totals 13 residues. CDR1 is MNHEY, CDR2 SVGEGT, per germline. The CDR3 DNA is TGTGCCAGCAGCTACAGGGTTGGCACTGAAGCTTTCTTT. It codes for CASSYRVGTEAFF.

The chain has TRBV4-1 and TRBJ2-7; D unresolved. Germline V lookup: CDR1 MGHRA, CDR2 YSYEKL. Trimming left V 4 bases short and J 5 bases short, with 9 bases between. There are 12 residues in the CDR3. The CDR3 nucleotides are TGCGCCAGCAGCCCTTCCAGAAACGAGCAGTACTTC. This translates into CASSPSRNEQYF.

At least ten counts were recorded for this clonotype. V gene TRBV7-2 combines with J gene TRBJ1-6; 8 bases are a match to TRBD1. Per germline, CDR1 SGHTA and CDR2 FQGNSA. This CDR3 has 14 residues. V dropped 1 base and J dropped 10; count of bases not matched to a gene: 3. The CDR3 loop reads CASSLEAGGSPLHF. In nucleotides, the CDR3 is TGTGCCAGCAGCTTAGAGGCAGGGGGCTCACCCCTCCACTTT. Variable domain in full (rest from reference TRBV7-2 and TRBJ1-6): GAGVSQSPSNKVTEKGKDVELRCDPISGHTALYWYRQSLGQGLEFLIYFQGNSAPDKSGLPSDRFSAERTGGSVSTLTIQRTQQEDSAVYLCASSLEAGGSPLHFGNGTRLTVT.

The chain joins TRBV7-9 to TRBJ2-1, with TRBD1 as a possible D gene (7 bases). Per the germline V gene, CDR1 is SEHNR and CDR2 is FQNEAQ (reference sequence). Trimming left V 7 bases short and J 9 bases short, with 19 bases between. CDR3 length equals 14 residues. DNA for the CDR3: TGTGCCAGCACTAAATACAGGGGAGGAAGTGAGCAGTTCTTC. This sequence encodes CASTKYRGGSEQFF. The full variable domain, in which reference TRBV7-9 and TRBJ2-1 provide the parts outside the CDR3, is DTGVSQNPRHKITKRGQNVTFRCDPISEHNRLYWYRQTLGQGPEFLTYFQNEAQLEKSRLLSDRFSAERPKGSFSTLEIQRTEQGDSAMYLCASTKYRGGSEQFFGPGTRLTVL.

The chain couples TRBV7-6 to TRBJ1-3; D ambiguous. The CDR3 sequence is 14 residues long. Trimming removed 5 bases from V and 4 bases from J, with 12 bases in between. CDR1 is SGHVS and CDR2 is FNYEAQ in the germline V gene. CDR3 region: CASSPLGMGNTIYF. In DNA form, the CDR3 reads TGTGCCAGCAGCCCGCTCGGGATGGGAAACACCATATATTTT.

This chain joins TRBV20-1 and TRBJ2-3; no reliable D call. CDR1 is DFQATT and CDR2 is SNEGSKA in the germline V gene (reference sequence). Deletions cut 5 bases from V and 2 bases from J, with 8 bases between. CDR3 size: 12 residues. The DNA of the CDR3 is TGCAGTGCTTCCGGAGACACAGATACGCAGTATTTT. Translation gives CSASGDTDTQYF.

J is TRBJ2-7 and V is TRBV3-1, with D possibly called TRBD1 or TRBD2 (6 bases each). V shed 0 bases and J shed 3 bases, with 21 bases lying between them. CDR3 length: 18 amino acids. CDR1 and CDR2 from the germline V gene are LGHDT and YNNKEL (reference sequence). DNA of the CDR3: TGTGCCAGCAGCCAAGAGACGCGGCGGGGACAAAGTTACTACGAGCAGTACTTC. Protein: CASSQETRRGQSYYEQYF.

This clonotype was seen at least ten times. The chain recombines TRBV7-2 with TRBJ1-1, with 9 bases fitting TRBD1. J lost 3 bases, V lost 5 bases, and 7 bases had no gene match. CDR1 is SGHTA and CDR2 is FQGNSA in the germline V gene. CDR3 length: 15 amino acids. The CDR3 sequence is CASSPTGGAYTEAFF. The CDR3 nucleotides read TGTGCCAGCAGCCCAACAGGGGGCGCTTACACTGAAGCTTTCTTT.

This clonotype came up many times. The chain employs TRBV7-2 and TRBJ2-5; 10 nucleotides align to TRBD2. The ends lost 3 bases at V and 2 bases at J; junction bases unmatched: 9. This CDR3 is built from 17 residues. The germline gives CDR1 SGHTA, CDR2 FQGNSA. The DNA for the CDR3 is TGTGCCAGCAGCTTCAGGCGGACTAGCGGTACACAAGAGACCCAGTACTTC. Protein sequence: CASSFRRTSGTQETQYF.

This clonotype was observed a few times. The chain recombines TRBV12-3 or TRBV12-4 with TRBJ1-5; no definite D call. Trimming cost V 0 bases and J 1 base, with 13 bases left between them. The CDR3 has 17 residues. The CDR3 DNA sequence: TGTGCCAGCAGTTTAGCGCTTGTTACGGGAAGCAATCAGCCCCAGCATTTT. This gives the protein CASSLALVTGSNQPQHF.